The 4 T cell receptor beta chains reported below all come from one sample, sequenced in a study of OX40 agonist ivuxolimab in advanced cancers. The data were produced by immunoSEQ multiplex PCR, yet TCRdb's version contains in-frame clones alone and is incomplete. In the table there are nearly 80,000 clones, approximately 84% of which are singletons. The sequenced sample was CD4+ or CD8+ T cells sorted from blood, obtained in a trial of the OX40 agonist ivuxolimab. The receptors shown here come from an adult with an advanced solid tumor such as melanoma, head and neck, liver or kidney cancer.

The J gene is TRBJ1-6, the V gene TRBV9, with D unresolved. The CDR3 is 15 residues long. Trimming shortened V by 4 bases and J by 13 bases, and 21 bases separated the two germline ends. Germline assignment: CDR1 SGDLS and CDR2 YYNGEE. CDR3 nucleotide sequence: TGTGCCAGCAGCCCATCGAGGTCCCAATTCAGTCCCCTCCACTTT. Translating it yields CASSPSRSQFSPLHF.

The sample holds a few counts of this clone. The CDR3 region has the DNA TGTGCCAGCAGCCCCGGGAGGGCCCGCTACAATGAGCAGTTCTTC. Its translation is CASSPGRARYNEQFF. The chain links TRBV7-9 to TRBJ2-1, with TRBD2 matching over 8 bases. V lost 5 bases to trimming and J lost 3 bases; unmatched junction nucleotides: 6. The CDR3 spans 15 residues. Germline loops: CDR1 SEHNR, CDR2 FQNEAQ (reference sequence).

The chain is built from TRBV10-3 and TRBJ2-7; D perhaps matches TRBD1 (5 bases). There are 14 residues in the CDR3. Trimming took off 2 bases at V and 6 bases at J, with 14 bases between the two ends. Germline CDR1 ENHRY, CDR2 SYGVKD. CDR3 in amino acids: CAISEGQGETEQYF. CDR3 coding DNA: TGTGCCATCAGTGAGGGACAAGGGGAAACCGAGCAGTACTTC.

V and J are TRBV5-5 and TRBJ2-7, with 7 bases matching TRBD1. Germline loops: CDR1 SGHKS, CDR2 YYEKEE (reference sequence). Trimming took 2 bases from V and 5 from J; bases not matched to a gene: 4. This CDR3 contains 13 residues. CDR3: CASSLTGDHEQYF. The CDR3 DNA reads TGTGCCAGCAGCTTAACAGGGGACCACGAGCAGTACTTC.